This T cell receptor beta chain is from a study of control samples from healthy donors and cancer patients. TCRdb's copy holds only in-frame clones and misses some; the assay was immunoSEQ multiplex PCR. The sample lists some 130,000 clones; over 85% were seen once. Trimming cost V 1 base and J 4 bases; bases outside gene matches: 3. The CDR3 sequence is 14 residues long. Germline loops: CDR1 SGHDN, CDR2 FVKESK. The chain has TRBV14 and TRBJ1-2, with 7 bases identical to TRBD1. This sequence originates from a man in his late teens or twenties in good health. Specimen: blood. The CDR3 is CASSQGQGGYGYTF. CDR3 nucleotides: TGTGCCAGCAGCCAAGGACAGGGAGGCTATGGCTACACCTTC.